This T cell receptor beta chain stems from a study of T cell responses to AZD1222 COVID-19 vaccine. Study overall: Whether given at about 4 or about 12 weeks, second doses were pooled. Study-wide points: As reported, nearly half of all spike-specific TCRs target variant regions that are unmutated. CD4 TCRs covered the whole spike, strongest at regions 160-218 and 743-854. Increases in Spike-specific TCR breadth and depth were seen after two AZD1222 doses.

Details on this clone: The antigen is unknown.

The germline V gene has CDR1 SEHNR and CDR2 FQNEAQ (reference sequence). The germline V and J ends were trimmed by 2 bases and 8 bases, with 12 bases remaining between them. This CDR3 region has 13 residues. Assay used: immunoSEQ multiplex PCR; TCRdb lists only in-frame clones, some missing. The sample includes 150,000 to 200,000 clones, 93% seen only once; the top ten take about 3.9%. The sequence was obtained from an adult in good health. The source was peripheral blood, collected on day 0 of AZD1222 vaccination. The chain uses TRBV7-9 and TRBJ1-2; D gene unclear. CDR3 nucleotides: TGTGCCAGCAGCTTAACGGGCCCCCTGGGCTACACCTTC. Its translation: CASSLTGPLGYTF.